These 25 T cell receptor beta chains came from one sample sequenced in a study of blood T cell repertoires in COVID-19. TCRdb keeps only in-frame clones here, not all; method: immunoSEQ multiplex PCR. In the table there are some 90,000 clones, about 89% of which are singletons. The sample consisted of peripheral blood. Source of these receptors: a woman between 45 and 65 years old in a cohort sampled during active COVID-19.

The chain is built from TRBV4-1 and TRBJ1-2, with 9 bases lining up with TRBD1. This CDR3 contains 13 residues. V lost 5 bases to trimming and J lost 2 bases; unmatched junction nucleotides: 0. Germline CDR1 and CDR2: MGHRA and YSYEKL. In DNA form, the CDR3 reads TGCGCCAGCAGCACAGGGGGCAACTATGGCTACACCTTC. This translates into CASSTGGNYGYTF.

A few counts support this clone. J is TRBJ1-6 and V is TRBV18, with D possibly matching TRBD1 (5 bases). This CDR3 contains 16 residues. Trimming removed 3 bases at V and 6 bases at J, with 15 bases between. The V gene's germline CDR1 is KGHSH and CDR2 LQKENI. The CDR3: CASSPMNQGGNSPLHF. The CDR3 DNA reads as TGTGCCAGCTCACCTATGAACCAGGGTGGTAATTCACCCCTCCACTTT.

The CDR3 reads CASSPGVTYEQYF. The CDR3 nucleotides are TGTGCCAGCAGCCCCGGGGTAACCTACGAGCAGTACTTC. V and J are TRBV11-3 and TRBJ2-7, with D possibly being TRBD2 (5 bases). CDR1 and CDR2 from the germline V gene are SGHNT and YENEEA. There are 13 residues in the CDR3. V shed 5 bases and J shed 2 bases, with 10 bases lying between them.

The chain couples TRBV7-3 to TRBJ1-2, with 8 bases lining up with TRBD1. Germline V gene lookup returns CDR1 SGHTA and CDR2 FQGTGA. With V trimmed by 5 bases and J by 7 bases, 15 bases remained unmatched. The CDR3 extends over 16 amino acids. This CDR3 reads CASSLGEGRGLSGYTF. The CDR3 DNA is TGTGCCAGCAGCCTCGGTGAGGGCAGGGGGCTTAGTGGCTACACCTTC.

The V and J genes are TRBV21-1 and TRBJ2-3; the D call in the table, TRBD1, was not verified against the DNA. TRBV21-1 is annotated as a pseudogene. CDR3 size: 16 residues. CDR3 in DNA: TGTGCCAGCAGCAAAGAGCCAGGGGGACGCACAGATACGCAGTATTTT. This sequence encodes CASSKEPGGRTDTQYF.

V is TRBV3-1 (or the pseudogene TRBV3-2) and J is TRBJ2-1; tentative D call: TRBD2 (6 bases). V was pared by 0 bases and J by 1 base, with 7 bases between. CDR1 is LGHDT and CDR2 is YNNKEL in the germline V gene (reference sequence). The length of the CDR3 is 15 residues. As DNA, the CDR3 is TGTGCCAGCAGCCAAGATCGGGGGTCCTACAATGAGCAGTTCTTC. This sequence encodes CASSQDRGSYNEQFF.

CDR3 nucleotide sequence: TGTGCCAGCAGCTACCCGGGACAGGGCCTCGGGTATTTT. As protein: CASSYPGQGLGYF. The V gene is TRBV5-5, the J gene TRBJ2-3, with 9 positions matching TRBD1. CDR1 is SGHKS, CDR2 YYEKEE, per germline (reference sequence). The CDR3 contains 13 residues. Losses at the gene ends were 3 bases for V and 14 bases for J; bases not matched to a gene: 10.

The chain employs TRBV21-1 and TRBJ2-7; the D call TRBD2 from the table was never checked on the DNA. TRBV21-1 is an annotated pseudogene. CDR3 length: 18 amino acids. CDR3 sequence reads: CASSKATRRLDRWDEQYF. The CDR3 DNA reads TGTGCCAGCAGCAAAGCCACTCGAAGACTAGACCGGTGGGACGAGCAGTACTTC.

The gene calls are TRBV11-3 and TRBJ2-7; 8 positions match TRBD2. The CDR3 totals 14 residues. Trimming took 2 bases from V and 4 from J; bases not matched to a gene: 4. Germline V CDR1 and CDR2: SGHNT, YENEEA. In nucleotides, the CDR3 is TGTGCCAGCAGCTTACTAGCGGGTCCTTACGAGCAGTACTTC. As protein: CASSLLAGPYEQYF. Full variable domain (missing parts from reference TRBV11-3 and TRBJ2-7): EAGVVQSPRYKIIEKKQPVAFWCNPISGHNTLYWYLQNLGQGPELLIRYENEEAVDDSQLPKDRFSAERLKGVDSTLKIQPAELGDSAVYLCASSLLAGPYEQYFGPGTRLTVT.

The genes are TRBV7-3 and TRBJ2-1; D is possibly TRBD1 (5 bases). The V gene's germline CDR1 is SGHTA and CDR2 FQGTGA. This CDR3 is built from 15 residues. The V end lost 3 bases, the J end lost 1 base, and 10 bases lay between the germline ends. The CDR3 DNA sequence: TGTGCCAGCAGCTTCGGACAAAGGTCCTACAATGAGCAGTTCTTC. It yields the protein CASSFGQRSYNEQFF.

This sequence joins TRBV28 and TRBJ1-1, with 8 bases fitting TRBD1. Germline V lookup: CDR1 MDHEN, CDR2 SYDVKM. The CDR3 runs to 15 residues. Losses at the gene ends were 5 bases for V and 5 bases for J; bases not matched to a gene: 10. CDR3 residues: CASSAGQGIPTEAFF. CDR3 DNA: TGTGCCAGCAGTGCAGGACAGGGAATCCCTACTGAAGCTTTCTTT.

This sequence joins TRBV7-3 and TRBJ2-2, with a tentative D call TRBD2 (6 bases). V was clipped by 1 base and J by 2 bases, with 11 bases between them. This CDR3 spans 16 amino acids. CDR1 and CDR2 from the germline V gene are SGHTA and FQGTGA. CDR3 protein: CASSLRGTSNTGELFF. Written as DNA, the CDR3 is TGTGCCAGCAGCTTAAGGGGGACTTCAAACACCGGGGAGCTGTTTTTT.

This clone has only one observation. The rearrangement joins TRBV5-6 to TRBJ1-2; a weak D match, TRBD1 (6 bases). The CDR3 extends over 15 amino acids. Deletions cut 4 bases from V and 3 bases from J, with 16 bases between. Germline V CDR1 and CDR2: SGHDT, YYEEEE. CDR3 in amino acids: CASSRRLTGHYGYTF. The CDR3 region has the DNA TGTGCCAGCAGCCGCCGTTTAACAGGGCACTATGGCTACACCTTC.

The chain couples TRBV5-1 to TRBJ2-1; possibly TRBD2 for D (6 bases). The germline V and J ends were trimmed by 0 bases and 6 bases, with 10 bases remaining between them. The CDR3 extends over 14 amino acids. Germline loops: CDR1 SGHRS, CDR2 YFSETQ. CDR3 residues: CASSLGDGGNEQFF. The CDR3, as DNA: TGCGCCAGCAGCTTGGGTGACGGGGGCAATGAGCAGTTCTTC.

The V and J genes are TRBV9 and TRBJ2-5; 14 bases match TRBD2. V lost 0 bases to trimming and J lost 5 bases; unmatched junction nucleotides: 6. The CDR3 has 17 amino acids. In germline, CDR1 is SGDLS, CDR2 YYNGEE. This CDR3 reads CASSVVGLAGEAETQYF. CDR3 DNA: TGTGCCAGCAGCGTAGTGGGACTAGCGGGGGAAGCGGAGACCCAGTACTTC.

The J gene is TRBJ1-5, the V gene TRBV3-1 (or the pseudogene TRBV3-2), with a possible D match to TRBD1 (6 bases). Per the germline V gene, CDR1 is LGHDT and CDR2 is YNNKEL (reference sequence). The CDR3 is 15 residues long. The germline V and J ends were trimmed by 3 bases and 3 bases, with 12 bases remaining between them. The CDR3 region has the DNA TGTGCCAGCAGCCAGACGCCAGGGGACAATCAGCCCCAGCATTTT. This encodes CASSQTPGDNQPQHF.

This rearrangement joins TRBV5-1 to TRBJ2-7, with TRBD2 matching 8 bases. Germline CDR1 and CDR2: SGHRS and YFSETQ. The CDR3 loop spans 16 amino acids. The V and J ends lost 0 bases and 7 bases, in that order; junction bases with no gene match: 12. The chain's CDR3 is CASSLDGGAGMEEQYF. Here the CDR3 DNA reads TGCGCCAGCAGCTTGGACGGGGGGGCCGGGATGGAGGAGCAGTACTTC.

V gene TRBV4-1 combines with J gene TRBJ2-7; weak D call: TRBD2 (6 bases). V was cut by 4 bases and J by 4 bases, with 14 bases left in between. Germline V gene data show CDR1 as MGHRA and CDR2 as YSYEKL. This CDR3 is 14 amino acids long. CDR3 amino acids: CASSPGMAGYEQYF. CDR3 DNA: TGCGCCAGCAGCCCCGGGATGGCGGGATACGAGCAGTACTTC.

The rearrangement uses TRBV7-9 and TRBJ1-4; tentative D call: TRBD1 (6 bases). CDR1 and CDR2 from the germline V gene are SEHNR and FQNEAQ (reference sequence). V lost 5 bases and J lost 1, with 8 bases in between. This CDR3 contains 14 residues. The CDR3 protein is CASSVGQTNEKLFF. DNA of the CDR3: TGTGCCAGCAGCGTGGGACAAACTAATGAAAAACTGTTTTTT.

The CDR3 loop is CASSHQGLAGGLNGELFF. In DNA, the CDR3 is TGTGCCAGCAGCCACCAGGGACTAGCGGGGGGGCTTAACGGGGAGCTGTTTTTT. This chain connects TRBV4-2 to TRBJ2-2; 16 bases map to TRBD2. Germline V gene data show CDR1 as LGHNA and CDR2 as YNFKEQ. V lost 3 bases, J lost 7 bases, and 8 bases stayed unmatched. CDR3 length: 18 residues.

DNA of the CDR3: TGCGCCAGCAGACAGGGAAACGGAGAGGGAAACACCATATATTTT. It yields the protein CASRQGNGEGNTIYF. This chain joins TRBV5-1 and TRBJ1-3, with a tentative D call TRBD1 (6 bases). This CDR3 is built from 15 residues. Deletions cut 5 bases from V and 4 bases from J, with 16 bases between. Per the germline V gene, CDR1 is SGHRS and CDR2 is YFSETQ.

V gene TRBV5-1 combines with J gene TRBJ2-5, with 8 bases lining up with TRBD1. J lost 3 bases, V lost 0 bases, and 1 base had no gene match. Germline assignment: CDR1 SGHRS and CDR2 YFSETQ. This CDR3 is 14 amino acids long. The DNA of the CDR3 is TGCGCCAGCAGCTTGGGGACAGGGAAAGAGACCCAGTACTTC. Its translation: CASSLGTGKETQYF.

The chain has TRBV2 and TRBJ2-3; D not certain. Trimming took off 2 bases at V and 0 bases at J, with 6 bases between the two ends. From germline, CDR1 is SNHLY and CDR2 FYNNEI. CDR3 length: 14 residues. The CDR3 bases are TGTGCCAGCAGTGAATCCGGGAGCACAGATACGCAGTATTTT. It is translated as CASSESGSTDTQYF.

The chain couples TRBV4-1 to TRBJ2-7, with D possibly matching TRBD1 (6 bases). The V end was cut by 6 bases, the J end by 7 bases, with 22 bases between. Germline CDR1 is MGHRA and CDR2 is YSYEKL. The length of the CDR3 is 15 residues. The CDR3 sequence is CASSKGQNFGTEQYF. CDR3 sequence (DNA): TGCGCCAGCAGTAAAGGACAGAATTTTGGTACTGAGCAGTACTTC.

In this sample, this clone turned up a few times. The rearrangement uses TRBV27 and TRBJ1-1; no clear D gene. The CDR3 runs to 14 residues. Between the trimmed V and J ends, which lost 2 bases and 0 bases, there was a span of 7 bases. The germline CDR1 and CDR2 sequences are MNHEY and SMNVEV (reference sequence). CDR3 nucleotides: TGTGCCAGCAGTTTACCACAGTTGAACACTGAAGCTTTCTTT. Protein: CASSLPQLNTEAFF.